The table lists the clone carrying this T cell receptor (beta chain) with a count of one. No antigen is known for it. Germline V CDR1 and CDR2: PRHDT, FYEKMQ (reference sequence). This CDR3 is built from 15 residues. V lost 5 bases, J lost 7 bases, and 20 bases lay in between. The data were taken from a study of shared clonotypes between healthy human individuals. Study-wide findings and caveats: Clonotype sharing among donors, it was expected, would be affected by sequencing depth. Approximately 4.5% was the fraction of naive CD4 clonotypes found shared across a handful of donors.

The naive CD8 subset, CD45RO-negative cells positively selected for CCR7, excluded terminally differentiated effector memory CD45RA+ cells. Profiled with immunoSEQ multiplex PCR; TCRdb holds only in-frame clones, not every one. The table records about 820,000 clones, 80% to 95% of them present only once. The clonotype was recovered from a man between 25 and 39 years old in good health. Source material: naive CD8+ T cells sorted from blood. The chain is built from TRBV13 and TRBJ1-2; tentative D call: TRBD1 (5 bases). CDR3 sequence: CASSRRDYSVGGYTF. The CDR3 DNA sequence: TGTGCCAGCAGCCGCAGGGACTACAGTGTGGGTGGCTACACCTTC.